The 5 T cell receptor beta chains below all came from one sample that was sequenced in a study of blood T cell repertoires in COVID-19. TCRdb keeps only in-frame clones here, not all; method: immunoSEQ multiplex PCR. The top ten clones hold roughly 7% of a sample with 200,000 to 250,000 clones, under 90% of them seen once. The specimen sequenced was peripheral blood. The origin of the receptors is a woman over 75 with COVID-19, enrolled during active disease.

J is TRBJ1-2 and V is TRBV29-1; 7 nucleotides match TRBD1. This CDR3 spans 11 amino acids. V shed 7 bases and J 4 bases; nucleotides not matched to a gene: 3. In germline, CDR1 is SQVTM, CDR2 ANQGSEA. Here the CDR3 reads CSGGTVYGYTF. The CDR3 DNA reads as TGCAGCGGCGGGACAGTCTATGGCTACACCTTC.

The chain uses TRBV7-3 and TRBJ2-3, with TRBD2 matching 10 bases. This CDR3 has 15 amino acids. Germline V CDR1 and CDR2: SGHTA, FQGTGA. Germline trimming cut 5 bases from V and 6 bases from J; bases unmatched to any gene: 8. The CDR3 is CASSQGAAGGDTQYF. CDR3 coding DNA: TGTGCCAGCAGCCAAGGGGCAGCGGGGGGGGATACGCAGTATTTT.

The chain links TRBV5-1 to TRBJ1-2; 7 bases map to TRBD1. V shed 0 bases, J shed 5 bases, and the junction held 7 bases outside the gene matches. CDR1 is SGHRS and CDR2 is YFSETQ in the germline V gene. CDR3 size: 15 residues. The CDR3 region is CASSLEPGRGYGYTF. The CDR3 bases are TGCGCCAGCAGCTTGGAGCCCGGCAGGGGGTATGGCTACACCTTC.

V is TRBV3-1 (or the pseudogene TRBV3-2) and J is TRBJ2-7, with a tentative D call TRBD1 (6 bases). From germline, CDR1 is LGHDT and CDR2 YNNKEL (reference sequence). Trimming took off 3 bases at V and 4 bases at J, with 22 bases between the two ends. CDR3 length: 17 residues. The CDR3 spells CASSHRQGSSRGYEQYF. DNA for the CDR3: TGTGCCAGCAGCCACCGGCAGGGGAGCTCCCGAGGATACGAGCAGTACTTC.

The chain carries TRBV14 and TRBJ1-4, with 7 bases aligning to TRBD1. The CDR3 runs to 14 residues. V lost 4 bases and J lost 8; bases outside the gene matches: 7. CDR1 SGHDN and CDR2 FVKESK come from the germline V gene. This CDR3 is CASSRDRVDEKLFF. CDR3 coding DNA: TGTGCCAGCAGCCGAGACAGGGTAGACGAAAAACTGTTTTTT. The full variable domain, completed using reference TRBV14 and TRBJ1-4, is EAGVTQFPSHSVIEKGQTVTLRCDPISGHDNLYWYRRVMGKEIKFLLHFVKESKQDESGMPNNRFLAERTGGTYSTLKVQPAELEDSGVYFCASSRDRVDEKLFFGSGTQLSVL.